The rows below give T cell receptor beta chains drawn from one sample of a study of identical twins. TCRdb reprocessed the 5' RACE reads with MiXCR, giving one entry per CDR3 protein. The table lists 1.5 million to 2 million distinct CDR3 sequences, less than 40% of them singletons. The sequenced sample was cord blood. These receptors all stem from a newborn girl in good health. The CDR3 runs from the conserved cysteine through the conserved F or W.

V: TRBV9; J: TRBJ1-4; CDR3: CASSVATGLNEKLFF
V: TRBV20-1; J: TRBJ2-3; CDR3: CSASVTSGRAGKTDTQYF
V: TRBV7-8; J: TRBJ2-1; CDR3: CASSRRISGSSDEQFF
V: TRBV6-1; J: TRBJ2-7; CDR3: CASSIRSYNEQYF
V: TRBV5-1; J: TRBJ1-5; CDR3: CASSLGPGVGNQPQHF
V: TRBV20-1; J: TRBJ2-7; CDR3: CSASRENYEQYF
V: TRBV27; J: TRBJ1-2; CDR3: CASSFRTGNLNYGYTF
V: TRBV12-3/TRBV12-4; J: TRBJ2-1; CDR3: CASGTSGRGNEQFF
V: TRBV5-6; J: TRBJ2-7; CDR3: CASSSMQGHEQYF
V: TRBV6-4; J: TRBJ2-1; CDR3: CASSKGPGGLDNEQFF
V: TRBV20-1; J: TRBJ2-3; CDR3: CSARVQTSTDTQYF
V: TRBV10-3; J: TRBJ1-5; CDR3: CAISESDPSIQPQHF
V: TRBV28; J: TRBJ2-1; CDR3: CASSFQAAGGNEQFF
V: TRBV13; J: TRBJ1-6; CDR3: CASSTRDRPKSPLHF
V: TRBV21-1; J: TRBJ2-6; CDR3: CASSYGGRLYGANVLTF
V: TRBV7-2; J: TRBJ1-5; CDR3: CASSLGQTYQPQHF
V: TRBV4-2; J: TRBJ1-6; CDR3: CASSQDAGGYSPLHF
V: TRBV25-1; J: TRBJ2-7; CDR3: CASSVYGGQYF
V: TRBV2; J: TRBJ2-5; CDR3: CASSSLAGGPRETQYF
V: TRBV18; J: TRBJ2-3; CDR3: CASSPPARITDTQYF
V: TRBV28; J: TRBJ2-1; CDR3: CASSLNPKKSSYNEQFF
V: TRBV7-2; J: TRBJ2-4; CDR3: CASSGRTITKNIQYF
V: TRBV3-1; J: TRBJ1-6; CDR3: CASSQDFGSLYSPLHF
V: TRBV29-1; J: TRBJ1-4; CDR3: CSALRTGKATNEKLFF
V: TRBV7-6; J: TRBJ2-7; CDR3: CASSLQGTGTPYEQYF
V: TRBV2; J: TRBJ2-7; CDR3: CASRPDYYEQYF
V: TRBV6-1; J: TRBJ1-6; CDR3: CTSSVEGADSPLHF
V: TRBV7-9; J: TRBJ2-3; CDR3: CASSLFDNSDTQYF
V: TRBV7-9; J: TRBJ2-3; CDR3: CASSMKRTDTQYF
V: TRBV5-4; J: TRBJ2-3; CDR3: CASSSGGGRGADTQYF
V: TRBV29-1; J: TRBJ2-2; CDR3: CSVVSGSGELFF
V: TRBV11-3; J: TRBJ2-1; CDR3: CASSLDSGSEQFF
V: TRBV10-2; J: TRBJ2-3; CDR3: CASSEWESVLTDTQYF
V: TRBV5-1; J: TRBJ2-5; CDR3: CASSPTSGAQETQYF
V: TRBV25-1; J: TRBJ1-5; CDR3: CASSDWDVNQPQHF
V: TRBV21-1; J: TRBJ2-3; CDR3: CASSKETETSGSSTDTQYF
V: TRBV4-1; J: TRBJ2-7; CDR3: CASSQGLSQRAYEQYF